This TCR beta chain was recovered during a study of Ad26.COV2.S vaccination and SARS-CoV-2 variants. Overall study: Ad26.COV2.S shots went into the muscle once or twice, 56 days apart. Study conclusions and caveats: Spike-specific TCR breadth in vaccine recipients exceeded that seen in placebo recipients. Marked by substantial breadth, spike-specific CD8+ and CD4+ T cell responses were reportedly seen after vaccination.

Libraries were prepared by immunoSEQ multiplex PCR; TCRdb keeps only in-frame clonotypes and omits some of them. The sample lists about 480,000 clones; approximately 88% were seen once. The CDR3 covers 16 residues. Details on this clone: Its antigen is unknown.

This sample's treatment: about 20 received Ad26.COV2.S at low or high dose, single or two shots; 5 received placebo; per-sample allocation not given. Vaccine and placebo recipients were sampled on day 63 after the first injection. Ad26 vector vaccine expressed Wuhan-strain SARS-CoV-2 spike. The source is a person between 18 and 65 years old who received the Ad26.COV2.S COVID-19 vaccine or a placebo. The rearrangement uses TRBV21-1 and TRBJ2-7; the D call in the table, TRBD2, was not verified against the DNA. TRBV21-1 constitutes a pseudogene. The sample in question was peripheral blood, obtained in a trial of Ad26.COV2.S vaccine versus placebo. The CDR3 bases are TGTGCCAGCAGCAAAGGAGGCGGGAGGAACCTACGAGTGGAGTACTTC. The encoded protein is CASSKGGGRNLRVEYF.